These T cell receptor beta chains were read from a single sample in a study of T cell changes during pregnancy in multiple sclerosis. This table comes from immunoSEQ multiplex PCR, and its TCRdb copy is limited to in-frame clones, with some not included. The repertoire holds 95,000 to 100,000 clones, around 92% seen once, with over 2.5% in the top ten. The material sequenced was peripheral blood, taken in the second trimester of pregnancy. These receptors were obtained from a female donor with multiple sclerosis, enrolled in a pregnancy study. CDR3s include the opening cysteine and the closing phenylalanine or tryptophan. D genes are given only for firm matches. Expanded clones get a size class; other rows say once, few or many, or leave the size out.

J | V | D | size | DNA | CDR3
TRBJ1-1 | TRBV30 | NA | NA | TGTGCCTCCAGGGTTTCGGGTCGTGTCACTGAAGCTTTCTTT | CASRVSGRVTEAFF
TRBJ2-2 | TRBV18 | TRBD1 | NA | TGTGCCAGCTCACTTGGGACAGGGAACACCGGGGAGCTGTTTTTT | CASSLGTGNTGELFF
TRBJ1-1 | TRBV6-1 | TRBD1 | NA | TGTGCCAGTGTCGGGACAGGGGTTCTCTCGGAAGCTTTCTTT | CASVGTGVLSEAFF
TRBJ2-1 | TRBV7-9 | NA | few | TGTGCCAGCAGACCACGGGAGTCTCATCTCTCCTACAATGAGCAGTTCTTC | CASRPRESHLSYNEQFF
TRBJ1-2 | TRBV6-6 | NA | NA | TGTGCCAGCAGTACTAAGGACAGTCTTAACTATGGCTACACCTTC | CASSTKDSLNYGYTF
TRBJ2-7 | TRBV19 | TRBD1 | NA | TGTGCCAGTAGTGTAACCGGGACAGGGCGCGAGCAGTACTTC | CASSVTGTGREQYF
TRBJ2-2 | TRBV7-8 | NA | NA | TGTGCCAGCAGCTTACAGGGTTTTCGAACCGGGGAGCTGTTTTTT | CASSLQGFRTGELFF
TRBJ2-3 | TRBV28 | TRBD2 | NA | TGTGCCAGCAGTTTTAAGCGGGAGAGCCATTATTTT | CASSFKRESHYF
TRBJ2-1 | TRBV28 | NA | NA | TGTGCCAGCAGTTACGGGGGAAGCTCCTACAATGAGCAGTTCTTC | CASSYGGSSYNEQFF
TRBJ2-1 | TRBV9 | TRBD2 | NA | TGTGCCAGCAGCGTAGCCGCGGCGGGGGTTCACCACAATGAGCAGTTCTTC | CASSVAAAGVHHNEQFF
TRBJ2-5 | TRBV7-7 | NA | once | TGTGCTAGCAGCCCCAGGGGCTCCCAAGAGACCCAGTACTTC | CASSPRGSQETQYF
TRBJ2-7 | TRBV6-5 | NA | NA | TGTGCCAGCAGTCAACAGGACAGATCCTACGAGCAGTACTTC | CASSQQDRSYEQYF
TRBJ2-3 | TRBV7-2 | NA | NA | TGTGCCAGCAGCCTAGGGGCTAGCGTCCTCACAGATACGCAGTATTTT | CASSLGASVLTDTQYF
TRBJ2-1 | TRBV19 | TRBD2 | NA | TGTGCCAGTAGTATTTTAGCGGGAGGCGCTGAGCAGTTCTTC | CASSILAGGAEQFF
TRBJ1-5 | TRBV7-2 | NA | once | TGTGCCAGCAGCTTGGTACGGGGCAATCAGCCCCAGCATTTT | CASSLVRGNQPQHF
TRBJ1-2 | TRBV6-1 | NA | NA | TGTGCCAGCAGTGAAGAAGGAGGGTACGGCTACACCTTC | CASSEEGGYGYTF
TRBJ2-5 | TRBV5-4 | TRBD1 | NA | TGTGCCAGCAGCTTATTGTTGGGACAGCCCCAAGAGACCCAGTACTTC | CASSLLLGQPQETQYF
TRBJ1-1 | TRBV5-5 | NA | NA | TGTGCCAGCAGCTTGGGAGTTAACACTGAAGCTTTCTTT | CASSLGVNTEAFF
TRBJ2-2 | TRBV7-6 | TRBD2 | NA | TGTGCCAGCAGCGGGGGACTAGCGGGAGTTCACACCGGGGAGCTGTTTTTT | CASSGGLAGVHTGELFF
TRBJ2-7 | TRBV5-1 | TRBD2 | NA | TGCGCCAGCAGCTTGGAGTGGGGGAGGGCCTACGAGCAGTACTTC | CASSLEWGRAYEQYF
TRBJ2-1 | TRBV10-3 | TRBD2 | NA | TGTGCCATCAGTGGACATACTAGCGTTCCCAATGAGCAGTTCTTC | CAISGHTSVPNEQFF
TRBJ1-4 | TRBV18 | NA | NA | TGTGCCAGCTCACCAGGGGGGAATAATGAAAAACTGTTTTTT | CASSPGGNNEKLFF